These 18 T cell receptor beta chains share one sample of origin, sequenced in a study of vaccination and CD4 T cells after COVID-19. The treatment was: approximately nine-day PBMC culture with coronavirus spike peptide pools or control peptides (ViraFEST assay). Cultured CD4+ T cell DNA underwent sequencing with the Oncomine TCR Beta short-read assay. TCRdb reprocessed the PCR reads via MiXCR and lists one record per CDR3 protein. In the table there are under 4,500 distinct CDR3 sequences, around 40% of which are singletons. These receptors lack a known antigen. Sequencing used CD4+ T cells from blood, cultured in vitro. All receptors come from a human donor who had recovered from COVID-19.

The J gene is TRBJ2-5, the V gene TRBV2, with D perhaps being TRBD1 or TRBD2 (6 bases each). The CDR3 extends over 14 amino acids. V gave up 3 bases and J gave up 5 bases, with 13 bases separating them. Looked up from germline, CDR1 is SNHLY and CDR2 is FYNNEI. CDR3 coding DNA: TGTGCCAGCAGTGAGTTGGTAGGGGGGGAGACCCAGTACTTC. It codes for CASSELVGGETQYF.

The table lists this clonotype with a few counts. J is TRBJ1-5 and V is TRBV7-8; D gene uncertain. Germline V gene lookup returns CDR1 SGHVS and CDR2 FQNEAQ. The CDR3 runs 15 residues. Trimming stripped 5 bases from V and 3 bases from J, with 14 bases between. The chain's CDR3 is CASSPMGRDNQPQHF. The CDR3 nucleotides read TGTGCCAGCAGCCCGATGGGGAGGGACAATCAGCCCCAGCATTTT.

The rearrangement joins TRBV4-2 to TRBJ2-7; TRBD1 is a possible D gene (6 bases). This CDR3 contains 16 residues. Germline CDR1 LGHNA, CDR2 YNFKEQ. Trimming cost V 0 bases and J 6 bases, with 18 bases left between them. CDR3 DNA sequence: TGTGCCAGCAGCCAAGAACCCACAGGGTCCTTTCGCGAGCAGTACTTC. Its protein product is CASSQEPTGSFREQYF.

V usage is TRBV20-1 and J usage is TRBJ2-3, with TRBD2 identical over 8 bases. Germline values: CDR1 DFQATT, CDR2 SNEGSKA (reference sequence). The CDR3 spans 15 residues. V lost 5 bases, J lost 5 bases, and 12 bases stayed unmatched. The CDR3 loop is CSAPGGLVFEDTQYF. Written as DNA, the CDR3 is TGCAGTGCTCCTGGGGGACTAGTGTTTGAAGATACGCAGTATTTT.

The rearrangement links TRBV20-1 to TRBJ2-7; 9 bases match TRBD2. The CDR3 length is 18 residues. The V segment lost 1 base and the J segment 5 bases; nucleotides outside the gene matches: 18. The germline V gene encodes CDR1 DFQATT and CDR2 SNEGSKA (reference sequence). The CDR3 DNA sequence: TGCAGTGCTAGAGCCCTCTCTTTGCGGGGGGGCCTGTATGACGAGCAGTACTTC. Translating it yields CSARALSLRGGLYDEQYF.

V usage is TRBV19 and J usage is TRBJ2-7; TRBD1 matches 9 bases. Germline CDR1 LNHDA, CDR2 SQIVND (reference sequence). V lost 2 bases, J lost 2 bases, and 7 bases stayed unmatched. The CDR3 length is 16 residues. In DNA form, the CDR3 reads TGTGCCAGTAGTATACACGGGACAGGGAGAACCTACGAGCAGTACTTC. As protein: CASSIHGTGRTYEQYF.

Concerning this clonotype itself: One end of the junction varies from germline; a read error may be responsible. The V gene is TRBV7-3, the J gene TRBJ1-2; TRBD1 agrees at 7 bases. CDR1 is SGHTA and CDR2 is FQGTGA in the germline V gene. This CDR3 comprises 14 residues. This CDR3 reads CASSLSPATGQPYF. CDR3 nucleotides: TGTGCCAGCAGCTTATCCCCAGCGACAGGGCAACCCTACTTC.

The gene calls are TRBV5-4 and TRBJ1-2; D is undetermined. Trimming shortened V by 2 bases and J by 1 base, and 12 bases separated the two germline ends. Looked up from germline, CDR1 is SGHNT and CDR2 is YYREEE (reference sequence). The CDR3 consists of 15 residues. CDR3 residues: CASSFFQLLNYGYTF. DNA for the CDR3: TGTGCCAGCAGCTTTTTCCAGCTCCTTAACTATGGCTACACCTTC. Full variable domain (remainder filled in from reference TRBV5-4 and TRBJ1-2): ETGVTQSPTHLIKTRGQQVTLRCSSQSGHNTVSWYQQALGQGPQFIFQYYREEENGRGNFPPRFSGLQFPNYSSELNVNALELDDSALYLCASSFFQLLNYGYTFGSGTRLTVV.

The chain carries TRBV11-1 and TRBJ2-1, with 8 bases aligning to TRBD1. This CDR3 region has 15 residues. Germline V gives CDR1 SGHAT, CDR2 FQDESV (reference sequence). Trimming at V came to 3 bases and at J to 8 bases, leaving 9 bases not matched to a gene. This chain's CDR3 is CASSFWTGIVYEQFF. Written as DNA, the CDR3 is TGTGCCAGCAGCTTTTGGACAGGGATTGTTTATGAGCAGTTCTTC.

V usage is TRBV7-2 and J usage is TRBJ2-4; unclear D gene. This CDR3 contains 13 residues. Germline V gene lookup returns CDR1 SGHTA and CDR2 FQGNSA. The V end was cut by 6 bases, the J end by 1 base, with 7 bases between. This chain's CDR3 is CASSTGAKNIQYF. The CDR3 region has the DNA TGTGCCAGCAGTACCGGGGCCAAAAACATTCAGTACTTC.

The V gene is TRBV2, the J gene TRBJ1-5; TRBD1 aligns across 7 bases. The CDR3 spans 14 residues. The germline V gene encodes CDR1 SNHLY and CDR2 FYNNEI. V shed 6 bases and J 4 bases; nucleotides not matched to a gene: 6. CDR3 nucleotides: TGTGCCAGCAGGAAAGAACAGGGGAATCAGCCCCAGCATTTT. As protein: CASRKEQGNQPQHF.

This chain links TRBV7-6 with TRBJ1-1; D ambiguous. Germline-derived CDR1 and CDR2 are SGHVS and FNYEAQ. V lost 7 bases to trimming and J lost 3 bases, with 21 bases between them. This CDR3 is 16 amino acids long. CDR3 in DNA: TGTGCCAGCATCAATTCCGAGTGGTACGGGGACACTGAAGCTTTCTTT. Translation: CASINSEWYGDTEAFF.

The chain is built from TRBV7-2 and TRBJ2-7, with 9 positions matching TRBD1. Germline V gene sequence: CDR1 SGHTA, CDR2 FQGNSA. V lost 5 bases, J lost 4 bases, and 9 bases stayed unmatched. The CDR3 has 15 amino acids. In nucleotides, the CDR3 is TGTGCCAGCAGCCTCCGATCGACAGGGGGGTACGAGCAGTACTTC. Translating gives CASSLRSTGGYEQYF.

V gene TRBV7-6 combines with J gene TRBJ2-2; D unresolved. This CDR3 region has 14 residues. Trimming removed 2 bases from V and 4 bases from J, with 8 bases in between. CDR1 SGHVS and CDR2 FNYEAQ come from the germline V gene. CDR3 sequence: CASSLRLPTGELFF. The CDR3 DNA follows: TGTGCCAGCAGCTTAAGGTTGCCCACCGGGGAGCTGTTTTTT.

This clonotype was seen a few times. The chain carries TRBV23-1 and TRBJ2-7; TRBD2 matches 10 bases. TRBV23-1 belongs to the ORF category, with a function that is uncertain. V shed 7 bases, J shed 4 bases, and the junction held 13 bases outside the gene matches. The length of the CDR3 is 16 residues. The CDR3 DNA follows: TGCGCCAGCACGCGACAGAGGGGACTAGCGTATTACGAGCAGTACTTC. Protein sequence: CASTRQRGLAYYEQYF.

This clonotype is classed as medium-sized (0.01 to 0.1%). The chain employs TRBV20-1 and TRBJ1-6; 7 nucleotides agree with TRBD1. The germline CDR1 and CDR2 sequences are DFQATT and SNEGSKA (reference sequence). After removal of 5 bases from V and 8 bases from J, the junction contained 6 bases not matched to a gene. The CDR3 consists of 13 residues. The CDR3 nucleotides read TGCAGTGCTGGACGGGACAGACATTCACCCCTCCACTTT. Protein: CSAGRDRHSPLHF.

By share, this clonotype counts as medium-sized. CDR3 coding DNA: TGCAGTGCTAGAGACCGACCCGGGACAGGGATGGTAACAGATACGCAGTATTTT. It specifies CSARDRPGTGMVTDTQYF. J is TRBJ2-3 and V is TRBV20-1; 9 positions agree with TRBD1. The CDR3 runs 18 residues. Germline-derived CDR1 and CDR2 are DFQATT and SNEGSKA (reference sequence). The V gene end was trimmed by 0 bases and the J gene end by 3 bases; junction bases not matched to a gene: 13.

In this sample, this clonotype turned up a few times. The chain couples TRBV27 to TRBJ1-1; the D is unclear. The germline CDR1 and CDR2 sequences are MNHEY and SMNVEV (reference sequence). The CDR3 spans 16 residues. With 5 bases removed from V and 6 bases from J, the gap between germline ends came to 22 bases. The CDR3 coding sequence is TGTGCCAGCAGTCCACTCGGATATGACTACTACGCTGAAGCTTTCTTT. This sequence encodes CASSPLGYDYYAEAFF.